The T cell receptor beta chain described here comes from a study of T cell responses to AZD1222 COVID-19 vaccine. On this clone itself: Its antigen remains unidentified.

This table comes from immunoSEQ multiplex PCR, and its TCRdb copy is limited to in-frame clones, with some not included. In the table there are some 200,000 clones, more than 70% of which are singletons. Trimming removed 0 bases from V and 1 base from J, with 7 bases in between. The V gene's germline CDR1 is SGDLS and CDR2 YYNGEE. The CDR3 sequence is 15 residues long. General study findings and limits: Most donors were white British, females outnumbered males, and clonal diversity was possibly underestimated.

V gene TRBV9 combines with J gene TRBJ2-2, with D uncertain. Sequencing used peripheral blood, obtained 28 days after the second AZD1222 dose. The TCR was taken from an adult who received the AZD1222 COVID-19 vaccine. The CDR3 reads CASSVGTENTGELFF. The CDR3 bases are TGTGCCAGCAGCGTAGGGACGGAGAACACCGGGGAGCTGTTTTTT.